These 18 T cell receptor beta chains were sequenced from one sample in a study of identical twins (dated by TCRdb to the mid-2010s). Receptors were amplified or captured by 5' RACE. Instrument on record: Illumina HiSeq 2000. TCRdb reprocessing: public reads trimmed at Q25 with fastp, clones called with MiXCR, in-frame beta chains kept. Merged by CDR3 protein, the rows form single entries marked with the most common genes and DNA. The sample profile shows fewer than 450,000 distinct CDR3 sequences; 7% to 9.5% of them were found once. The top ten clones comprise roughly 8.9% of the sample. The sequencing sample was made of naive T cells sorted from blood. What the cell subset or site label conveys for this sample: cells isolated with a human naive T-cell isolation kit. All receptors come from a woman between 50 and 59 years old in good health.

This clonotype was detected a few times. The chain combines TRBV24-1 with TRBJ2-2, with D uncertain. The germline CDR1 and CDR2 sequences are KGHDR and SFDVKD. This CDR3 has 11 residues. Trimming took off 8 bases at V and 8 bases at J, with 8 bases between the two ends. CDR3 amino acids: CATKNRGELFF. CDR3 DNA sequence: TGTGCCACCAAAAATCGGGGGGAGCTGTTTTTT.

Concerning this clonotype: A junction boundary mismatches the germline segment, possibly from a read error. The V and J genes are TRBV5-1 and TRBJ2-5; TRBD1 matches at 7 bases. CDR3 length equals 13 residues. Germline V CDR1 and CDR2: SGHRS, YFSETQ. CDR3 sequence (DNA): TGCGCCAGCAGCCGCGATGACAGGGATTCGGTCCACTTC. Translating gives CASSRDDRDSVHF.

At least ten counts were recorded for this clonotype. The rearrangement joins TRBV20-1 to TRBJ1-5; D gene uncertain. The V end was cut by 3 bases, the J end by 0 bases, with 12 bases between. CDR3 size: 15 residues. In germline, CDR1 is DFQATT, CDR2 SNEGSKA (reference sequence). The CDR3 sequence: CSASPGDDSNQPQHF. Here the CDR3 DNA reads TGCAGTGCTAGCCCCGGGGATGATAGCAATCAGCCCCAGCATTTT.

This CDR3 reads CASSLYTDQGGYTF. CDR3 bases: TGTGCCAGCAGTTTATATACCGATCAGGGTGGCTACACCTTC. The chain has TRBV28 and TRBJ1-2; a possible D gene is TRBD1 (5 bases). Trimming cost V 1 base and J 7 bases, with 13 bases left between them. The CDR3 loop spans 14 amino acids. Germline CDR1 is MDHEN and CDR2 is SYDVKM.

This chain joins TRBV7-6 and TRBJ2-5; 7 bases agree with TRBD2. Unmatched junction bases numbered 7, after V lost 4 bases and J lost 5 bases. This CDR3 is 14 amino acids long. The V gene's germline CDR1 is SGHVS and CDR2 FNYEAQ. CDR3 protein: CASSSLLAFETQYF. The CDR3, as DNA: TGTGCCAGCAGCTCTTTACTAGCGTTTGAGACCCAGTACTTC.

CDR3 protein: CASTIQVNQPQHF. DNA of the CDR3: TGTGCCAGCACCATACAAGTTAATCAGCCCCAGCATTTT. The V call is TRBV12-3 or TRBV12-4, the J call TRBJ1-5, with D unresolved. Trimming left V 7 bases short and J 4 bases short, with 11 bases between. The CDR3 is 13 amino acids.

The CDR3 spells CASSQVRSSNQPQHF. CDR3 nucleotide sequence: TGTGCCAGCAGCCAAGTGCGCAGTTCAAATCAGCCCCAGCATTTT. This chain joins TRBV4-2 and TRBJ1-5; D not certain. This CDR3 contains 15 residues. The germline V gene has CDR1 LGHNA and CDR2 YNFKEQ. V was cut by 1 base and J by 4 bases, with 11 bases left in between.

The gene calls are TRBV6-6 and TRBJ1-5; 10 nucleotides match TRBD1. Germline-derived CDR1 and CDR2 are MNHNY and SVGAGI (reference sequence). V trimming: 4 bases; J trimming: 5 bases; junction bases outside the gene matches: 5. The CDR3 is 15 residues long. The CDR3 sequence: CASSSRDRGDQPQHF. The CDR3 DNA sequence: TGTGCCAGCAGTTCCCGGGACAGGGGAGATCAGCCCCAGCATTTT.

This clonotype was picked up a small number of times. The rearrangement uses TRBV5-6 and TRBJ1-2; 7 bases are a match to TRBD1. Germline values: CDR1 SGHDT, CDR2 YYEEEE. CDR3 length: 13 residues. Trimming took 1 base from V and 5 from J; bases not matched to a gene: 2. The CDR3 DNA reads TGTGCCAGCAGCTTGAACAGGGGATATGGCTACACCTTC. It yields the protein CASSLNRGYGYTF.

This clonotype has ten or more counts. The chain carries TRBV12-3 or TRBV12-4 and TRBJ2-3, with TRBD2 identical over 13 bases. This CDR3 has 13 residues. V gave up 10 bases and J gave up 6 bases; unmatched junction bases: 4. CDR3 in DNA: TGTGCCACCGTGACTAGCGGGAGGGATACGCAGTATTTT. Residues: CATVTSGRDTQYF.

This clonotype has just a few counts. The chain couples TRBV12-3 or TRBV12-4 to TRBJ1-1, with D possibly TRBD1 on 5 matching bases. This CDR3 is built from 16 residues. The V gene lost 10 bases and the J gene lost 1 base, with 22 bases spanning the gap. The CDR3 nucleotides read TGTGCCACCAATCCTCAGGGAACTTTGGCGAACACTGAAGCTTTCTTT. The encoded protein is CATNPQGTLANTEAFF.

J is TRBJ2-1 and V is TRBV12-3 or TRBV12-4; D may correspond to TRBD1 or TRBD2 (5 bases each). Between the trimmed V and J ends, which lost 1 base and 0 bases, there was a span of 7 bases. There are 15 residues in the CDR3. The CDR3 sequence is CASSLGDRSYNEQFF. The CDR3 DNA sequence: TGTGCCAGCAGTTTAGGGGACCGCTCCTACAATGAGCAGTTCTTC.

This clonotype was recorded many times. V gene TRBV29-1 combines with J gene TRBJ2-3, with D maybe TRBD2 (6 bases). This CDR3 has 14 residues. V was trimmed by 3 bases and J by 3 bases, leaving 13 bases between them. Germline-derived CDR1 and CDR2 are SQVTM and ANQGSEA. The CDR3 is CSVELGLPTDTQYF. CDR3 coding DNA: TGCAGCGTTGAGCTTGGACTACCGACAGATACGCAGTATTTT.

This clonotype has ten or more counts. The J gene is TRBJ2-3, the V gene TRBV5-6, with a weak D call TRBD2 (5 bases). The length of the CDR3 is 16 residues. Trimming stripped 0 bases from V and 0 bases from J, with 11 bases between. Germline V CDR1 and CDR2: SGHDT, YYEEEE. The CDR3 sequence is CASSLDGSGSTDTQYF. The CDR3, as DNA: TGTGCCAGCAGCTTGGACGGATCGGGAAGCACAGATACGCAGTATTTT.

The chain combines TRBV10-3 with TRBJ2-3; the match to TRBD2 covers 14 bases. The V gene end was trimmed by 11 bases and the J gene end by 2 bases; junction bases not matched to a gene: 12. Looked up from germline, CDR1 is ENHRY and CDR2 is SYGVKD. The CDR3 totals 17 residues. The CDR3: CASFAGLAGGPTDTQYF. CDR3 nucleotide sequence: TGTGCCTCTTTTGCCGGACTAGCGGGAGGACCCACAGATACGCAGTATTTT.

This clonotype was picked up a small number of times. This rearrangement joins TRBV12-3 or TRBV12-4 to TRBJ1-1; D not certain. The length of the CDR3 is 13 residues. V was cut by 6 bases and J by 0 bases, with 8 bases left in between. The CDR3 loop is CASSREVNTEAFF. The DNA of the CDR3 is TGTGCCAGCAGCCGAGAGGTGAACACTGAAGCTTTCTTT.

This clonotype was counted at least ten times. The chain is built from TRBV12-3 or TRBV12-4 and TRBJ2-3; D gene ambiguous. Trimming took 6 bases from V and 0 from J, leaving 7 bases between them. The CDR3 has 13 amino acids. Written as DNA, the CDR3 is TGTGCCAGCAGCTTCCGGAGCACAGATACGCAGTATTTT. Protein sequence: CASSFRSTDTQYF.

This clonotype was seen only a few times. The chain joins TRBV5-1 to TRBJ2-3, with 8 bases lining up with TRBD2. J gave up 5 bases and V 3 bases, and 2 bases lay outside the gene matches. Per germline, CDR1 SGHRS and CDR2 YFSETQ. The CDR3 is made up of 13 amino acids. The CDR3 is CASSSLAGDTQYF. The CDR3 DNA reads as TGCGCCAGCAGCTCCCTAGCGGGAGATACGCAGTATTTT.